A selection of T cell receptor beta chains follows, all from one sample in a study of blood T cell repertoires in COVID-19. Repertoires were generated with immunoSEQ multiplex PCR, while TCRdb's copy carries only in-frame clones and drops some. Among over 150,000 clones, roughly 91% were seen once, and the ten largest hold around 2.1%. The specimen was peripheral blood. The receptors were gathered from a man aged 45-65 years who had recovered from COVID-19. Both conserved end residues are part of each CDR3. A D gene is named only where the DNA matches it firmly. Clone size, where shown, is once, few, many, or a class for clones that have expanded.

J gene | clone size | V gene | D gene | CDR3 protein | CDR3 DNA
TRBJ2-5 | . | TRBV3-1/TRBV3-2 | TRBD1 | CASSYRGETQYF | TGTGCCAGCAGTTACAGGGGGGAGACCCAGTACTTC
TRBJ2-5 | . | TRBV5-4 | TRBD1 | CASSYLQTGVGETQYF | TGTGCCAGCAGCTACCTGCAGACAGGGGTGGGAGAGACCCAGTACTTC
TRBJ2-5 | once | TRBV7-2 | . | CASSLVAVGAETQYF | TGTGCCAGCAGCTTAGTAGCGGTAGGTGCGGAGACCCAGTACTTC
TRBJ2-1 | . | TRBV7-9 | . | CASSPQGYEQFF | TGTGCCAGCAGCCCACAGGGCTATGAGCAGTTCTTC
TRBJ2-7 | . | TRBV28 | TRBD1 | CASSFGDRVGSYEQYF | TGTGCCAGCAGTTTCGGGGACAGGGTGGGCTCCTACGAGCAGTACTTC
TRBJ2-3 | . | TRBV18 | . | CASSPPSGGPADTQYF | TGTGCCAGCTCACCACCTTCGGGGGGCCCGGCAGATACGCAGTATTTT
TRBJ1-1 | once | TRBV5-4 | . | CASNFGGAEGEAFF | TGTGCCAGCAACTTTGGGGGGGCAGAGGGTGAAGCTTTCTTT
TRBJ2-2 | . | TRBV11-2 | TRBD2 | CASSSPGLAGGTGELFF | TGTGCCAGCAGTTCTCCGGGACTAGCGGGGGGAACCGGGGAGCTGTTTTTT
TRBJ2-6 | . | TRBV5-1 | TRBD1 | CASSSRAGTGGPGANVLTF | TGCGCCAGCAGCTCTAGGGCCGGGACAGGGGGTCCCGGGGCCAACGTCCTGACTTTC
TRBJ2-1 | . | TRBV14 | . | CASSQEIPSSYNEQFF | TGTGCCAGCAGCCAAGAGATACCGAGCTCCTACAATGAGCAGTTCTTC
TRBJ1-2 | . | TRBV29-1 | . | CSVVFDSHYGYTF | TGCAGTGTGGTGTTCGACAGTCACTATGGCTACACCTTC
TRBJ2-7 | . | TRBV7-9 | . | CASSLRQAGGEQYF | TGTGCCAGCAGCTTAAGACAGGCCGGGGGGGAGCAGTACTTC
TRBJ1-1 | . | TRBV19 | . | CASSPQGLWTEAFF | TGTGCCAGTAGTCCCCAGGGGCTGTGGACTGAAGCTTTCTTT
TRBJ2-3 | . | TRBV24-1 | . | CATSDTGLFTDTQYF | TGTGCCACCAGTGATACGGGACTCTTCACAGATACGCAGTATTTT